This T cell receptor (beta chain) came from a study of shared T cell receptors in the human thymus. Assay used: immunoSEQ multiplex PCR; TCRdb lists only in-frame clones, some missing. Of approximately 580,000 clones in the sample, about 84% were seen once. The CDR3 covers 13 residues. CDR1 and CDR2 from the germline V gene are MNHEY and SMNVEV (reference sequence). V gave up 2 bases and J gave up 5 bases; unmatched junction bases: 3. In addition, the sample was reused for a study of human thymus T cells. As that study records: In corrective heart surgery, resections were taken, and these provided the thymus tissue.

What was sequenced was thymocytes. V is TRBV27 and J is TRBJ2-7, with 7 bases matching TRBD1. This clonotype was obtained from a boy in the first two years of life with a congenital heart defect. The CDR3 sequence is CASSLGDSHEQYF. For the CDR3, the DNA is TGTGCCAGCAGTTTAGGGGACAGTCACGAGCAGTACTTC.